The sequence of this T cell receptor beta chain was determined in a study of neoadjuvant nivolumab and ipilimumab in lung cancer. The data were produced by immunoSEQ multiplex PCR, yet TCRdb's version contains in-frame clones alone and is incomplete. The sample includes about 38,000 clones, 85% to 90% of them seen just once. Germline CDR1 reads MNHEY; CDR2 reads SVGAGI. The CDR3 extends over 12 amino acids. V lost 7 bases to trimming and J lost 0 bases, with 6 bases between them. The material sequenced was peripheral blood, taken before neoadjuvant nivolumab, alone or with ipilimumab. The rearrangement joins TRBV6-5 to TRBJ1-1; D call uncertain. The TCR comes from an adult with non-small cell lung cancer. This CDR3 is CASMSVNTEAFF. The CDR3 nucleotides are TGTGCCAGCATGAGCGTGAACACTGAAGCTTTCTTT.